Given below is one T cell receptor beta chain in context. This CDR3 has 16 amino acids. CDR1 MNHEY and CDR2 SVGEGT come from the germline V gene. Germline trimming cut 3 bases from V and 5 bases from J; bases unmatched to any gene: 7. MiXCR, applied by TCRdb to the RT-PCR reads, yields one record per CDR3 protein. The repertoire holds 410,000 or so distinct CDR3 sequences, with around 15% as singletons. The sample belongs to a study of patients and donors after allogeneic stem cell transplantation. The chain recombines TRBV6-2 or TRBV6-3 with TRBJ2-2; 9 positions match TRBD1. The clonotype was recovered from a human donor who was either an allogeneic HSCT recipient or a stem cell or donor lymphocyte infusion donor (not recorded which). It is not recorded whose cells these are; they may come from a transplant donor. The material sequenced was blood, either unsorted or a sorted T cell fraction (not recorded which). CDR3 sequence (DNA): TGTGCCAGCAGTTATACCGGGACAGGGAGAACCGGGGAGCTGTTTTTT. Translated: CASSYTGTGRTGELFF.